The T cell receptor beta chain described here comes from a study of neurological immune-mediated disorders. CDR3 length equals 11 residues. Trimming took 5 bases from V and 8 from J, leaving 8 bases between them. The group of healthy controls was made up of people who were blood bank volunteers in Maryland, USA. As for the cDNA, it was generated by 5'RACE with 10-nucleotide random UMIs. MiXCR was run by TCRdb on the 5' RACE reads, yielding one entry per CDR3 protein. The sample includes 75,000 to 85,000 distinct CDR3 sequences, over 15% of them seen just once. This clonotype has at least ten counts. This receptor was taken from a woman in her forties in good health. Sequencing was carried out using PBMCs. The genes are TRBV12-3 or TRBV12-4 and TRBJ2-3; no clear D. DNA for the CDR3: TGTGCCAGCAGTCCGGAAACTACGCAGTATTTT. It encodes CASSPETTQYF.